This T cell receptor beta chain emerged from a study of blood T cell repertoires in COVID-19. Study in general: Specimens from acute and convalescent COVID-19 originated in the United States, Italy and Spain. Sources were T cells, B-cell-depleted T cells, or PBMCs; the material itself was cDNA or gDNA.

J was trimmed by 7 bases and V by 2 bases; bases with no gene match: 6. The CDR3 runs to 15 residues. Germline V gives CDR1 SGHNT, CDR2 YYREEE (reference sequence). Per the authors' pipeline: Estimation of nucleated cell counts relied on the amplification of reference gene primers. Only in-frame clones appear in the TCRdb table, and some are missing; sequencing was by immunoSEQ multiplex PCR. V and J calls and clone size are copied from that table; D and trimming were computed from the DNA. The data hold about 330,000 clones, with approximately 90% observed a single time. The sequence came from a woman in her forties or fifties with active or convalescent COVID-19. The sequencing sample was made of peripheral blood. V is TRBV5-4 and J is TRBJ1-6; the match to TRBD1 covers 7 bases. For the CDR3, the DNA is TGTGCCAGCAGCTTCGACAGGGTGGAAAATTCACCCCTCCACTTT. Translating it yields CASSFDRVENSPLHF.